This T cell receptor (beta chain) stems from a study of shared clonotypes between healthy human individuals. The repertoire was sequenced with immunoSEQ multiplex PCR; TCRdb's copy has only in-frame clones and lacks some. The table shows some 1 million clones, with about three quarters occurring only once. In germline, CDR1 is MNHNS, CDR2 SASEGT. CDR3 length: 13 residues. The V gene lost 2 bases and the J gene lost 5 bases, with 7 bases spanning the gap. Regarding this clone: The identical CDR3 is also encoded by other nucleotide sequences in the sample.

Sequenced: memory CD4+ T cells sorted from blood. The sample's subset: CD45RA-negative fraction. The chain couples TRBV6-1 to TRBJ1-5; no clear D. This clonotype was sampled from a man between 18 and 35 years old in good health. As DNA, the CDR3 is TGTGCCAGCAGTGAATTGGTGGATCAGCCCCAGCATTTT. Encoded protein: CASSELVDQPQHF.